This T cell receptor (beta chain) was identified in a study of T cell changes during pregnancy in multiple sclerosis. With 4 bases clipped from V and 4 bases from J, the junction kept 6 bases outside the gene matches. CDR1 and CDR2 from the germline V gene are SGHAT and FQNNGV. The CDR3 sequence is 14 residues long. Here immunoSEQ multiplex PCR was the method, and the copy in TCRdb shows in-frame clones only, minus some. The data hold tens of thousands of clones, with roughly 94% observed a single time. The sample consisted of peripheral blood, taken before pregnancy. This clonotype was sampled from a female donor with multiple sclerosis, enrolled in a pregnancy study. The rearrangement uses TRBV11-2 and TRBJ2-7, with 8 bases matching TRBD1. The CDR3 protein is CASSSRDRKYEQYF. The CDR3 DNA reads as TGTGCCAGCAGCTCTCGGGACAGGAAGTACGAGCAGTACTTC.